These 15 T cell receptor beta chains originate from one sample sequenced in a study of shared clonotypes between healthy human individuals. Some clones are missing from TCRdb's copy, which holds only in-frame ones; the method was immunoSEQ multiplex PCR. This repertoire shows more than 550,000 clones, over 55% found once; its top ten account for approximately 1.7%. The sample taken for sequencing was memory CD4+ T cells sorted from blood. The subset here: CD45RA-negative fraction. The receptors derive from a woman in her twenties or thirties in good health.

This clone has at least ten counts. The CDR3: CASSGGGRGYEQYF. Written as DNA, the CDR3 is TGTGCCAGCAGTGGGGGCGGGAGAGGCTACGAGCAGTACTTC. The chain uses TRBV28 and TRBJ2-7; D possibly corresponds to TRBD2 (7 bases). Germline CDR1 and CDR2: MDHEN and SYDVKM. This CDR3 contains 14 residues. V lost 5 bases and J lost 3, with 14 bases in between.

The CDR3 DNA sequence: TGTGCCAGTACGCCCTTCTCTGGGGCCAACGTCCTGACTTTC. As protein: CASTPFSGANVLTF. This rearrangement joins TRBV19 to TRBJ2-6, with unresolved D. This CDR3 region has 14 residues. Trimming took 7 bases from V and 0 from J, leaving 7 bases between them. Germline values: CDR1 LNHDA, CDR2 SQIVND (reference sequence).

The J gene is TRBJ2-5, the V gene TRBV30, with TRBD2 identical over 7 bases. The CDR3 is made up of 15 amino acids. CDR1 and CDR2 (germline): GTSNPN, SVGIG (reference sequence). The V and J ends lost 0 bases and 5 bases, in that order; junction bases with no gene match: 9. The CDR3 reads CAWSVSAGVPETQYF. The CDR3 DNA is TGTGCCTGGAGTGTATCCGCGGGAGTTCCGGAGACCCAGTACTTC.

CDR3 amino acids: CASSLFAGANVLTF. CDR3 bases: TGTGCCAGCAGTTTATTCGCTGGGGCCAACGTCCTGACTTTC. This rearrangement joins TRBV28 to TRBJ2-6; the D is unclear. The germline V gene has CDR1 MDHEN and CDR2 SYDVKM. This CDR3 region has 14 residues. V shed 1 base and J shed 2 bases, with 3 bases lying between them.

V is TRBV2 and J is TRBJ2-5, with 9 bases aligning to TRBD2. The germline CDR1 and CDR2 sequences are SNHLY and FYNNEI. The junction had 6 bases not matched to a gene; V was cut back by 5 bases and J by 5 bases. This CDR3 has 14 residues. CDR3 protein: CASSSNSGSETQYF. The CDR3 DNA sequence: TGTGCCAGCAGTTCAAATAGCGGGAGTGAGACCCAGTACTTC.

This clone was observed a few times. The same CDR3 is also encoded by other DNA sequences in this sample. This chain's CDR3 is CASSQAGMNTEAFF. The DNA for the CDR3 is TGTGCCAGCAGCCAAGCGGGAATGAACACTGAAGCTTTCTTT. The chain combines TRBV14 with TRBJ1-1; D is unresolved. The length of the CDR3 is 14 residues. In germline, CDR1 is SGHDN, CDR2 FVKESK. V lost 1 base to trimming and J lost 0 bases, with 6 bases between them.

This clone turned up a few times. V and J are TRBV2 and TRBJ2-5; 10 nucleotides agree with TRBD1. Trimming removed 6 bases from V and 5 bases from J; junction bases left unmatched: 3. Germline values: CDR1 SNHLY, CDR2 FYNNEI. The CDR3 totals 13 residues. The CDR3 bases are TGTGCCAGCAGGACAGGGGGCCGGGAGACCCAGTACTTC. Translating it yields CASRTGGRETQYF.

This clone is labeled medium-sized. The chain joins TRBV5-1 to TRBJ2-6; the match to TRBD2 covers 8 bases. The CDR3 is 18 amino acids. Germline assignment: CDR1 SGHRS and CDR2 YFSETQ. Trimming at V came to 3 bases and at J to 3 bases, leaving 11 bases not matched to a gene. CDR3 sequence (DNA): TGCGCCAGCAGCTGGCTGCCGGGAGGGCCAGTTGGGGCCAACGTCCTGACTTTC. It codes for CASSWLPGGPVGANVLTF. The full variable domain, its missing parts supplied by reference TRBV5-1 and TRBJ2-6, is KAGVTQTPRYLIKTRGQQVTLSCSPISGHRSVSWYQQTPGQGLQFLFEYFSETQRNKGNFPGRFSGRQFSNSRSEMNVSTLELGDSALYLCASSWLPGGPVGANVLTFGAGSRLTVL.

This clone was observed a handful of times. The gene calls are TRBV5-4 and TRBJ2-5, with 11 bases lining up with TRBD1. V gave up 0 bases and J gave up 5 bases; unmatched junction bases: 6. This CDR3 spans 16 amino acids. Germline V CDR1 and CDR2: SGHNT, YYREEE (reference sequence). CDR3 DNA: TGTGCCAGCAGCTTGGGGACAGGGGGCGTGGGGGAGACCCAGTACTTC. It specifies CASSLGTGGVGETQYF.

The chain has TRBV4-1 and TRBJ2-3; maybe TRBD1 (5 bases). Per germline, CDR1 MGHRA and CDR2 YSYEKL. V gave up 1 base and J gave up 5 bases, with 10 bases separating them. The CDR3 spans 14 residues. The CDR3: CASSQGQLQDTQYF. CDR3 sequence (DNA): TGCGCCAGCAGCCAAGGACAGCTCCAAGATACGCAGTATTTT.

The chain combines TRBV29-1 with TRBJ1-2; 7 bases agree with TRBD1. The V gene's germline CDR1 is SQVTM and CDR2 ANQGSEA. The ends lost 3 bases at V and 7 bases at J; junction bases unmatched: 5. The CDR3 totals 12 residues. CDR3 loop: CSVDGTVSGYTF. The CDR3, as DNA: TGCAGCGTTGATGGGACAGTTAGTGGCTACACCTTC. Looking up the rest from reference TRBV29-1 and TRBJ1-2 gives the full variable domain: SAVISQKPSRDICQRGTSLTIQCQVDSQVTMMFWYRQQPGQSLTLIATANQGSEATYESGFVIDKFPISRPNLTFSTLTVSNMSPEDSSIYLCSVDGTVSGYTFGSGTRLTVV.

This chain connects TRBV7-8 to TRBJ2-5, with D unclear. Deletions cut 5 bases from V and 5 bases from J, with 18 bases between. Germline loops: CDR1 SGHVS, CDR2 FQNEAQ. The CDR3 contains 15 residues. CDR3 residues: CASSPEASLGETQYF. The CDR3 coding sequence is TGTGCCAGCAGCCCCGAGGCCTCTCTGGGTGAGACCCAGTACTTC.

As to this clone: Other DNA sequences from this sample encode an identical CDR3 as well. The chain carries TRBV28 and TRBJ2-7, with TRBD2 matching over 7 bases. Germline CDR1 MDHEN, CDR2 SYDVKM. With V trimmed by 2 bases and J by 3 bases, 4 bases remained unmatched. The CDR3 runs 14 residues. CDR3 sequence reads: CASSLGGSRYEQYF. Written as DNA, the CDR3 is TGTGCCAGCAGTTTAGGCGGGAGCCGCTACGAGCAGTACTTC.

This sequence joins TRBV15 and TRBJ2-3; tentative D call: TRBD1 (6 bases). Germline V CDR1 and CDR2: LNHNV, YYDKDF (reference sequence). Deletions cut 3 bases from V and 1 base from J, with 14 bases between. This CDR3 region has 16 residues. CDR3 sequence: CATSRRDRLGTDTQYF. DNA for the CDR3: TGTGCCACCAGCAGGCGTGACAGGTTGGGCACAGATACGCAGTATTTT.

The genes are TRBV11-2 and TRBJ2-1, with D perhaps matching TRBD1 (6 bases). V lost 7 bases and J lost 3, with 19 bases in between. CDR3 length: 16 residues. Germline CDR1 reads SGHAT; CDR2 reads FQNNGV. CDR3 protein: CASTRQALGIYNEQFF. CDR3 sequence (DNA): TGTGCCAGCACCCGACAGGCCCTGGGAATCTACAATGAGCAGTTCTTC. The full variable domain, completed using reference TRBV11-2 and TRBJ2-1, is EAGVAQSPRYKIIEKRQSVAFWCNPISGHATLYWYQQILGQGPKLLIQFQNNGVVDDSQLPKDRFSAERLKGVDSTLKIQPAKLEDSAVYLCASTRQALGIYNEQFFGPGTRLTVL.